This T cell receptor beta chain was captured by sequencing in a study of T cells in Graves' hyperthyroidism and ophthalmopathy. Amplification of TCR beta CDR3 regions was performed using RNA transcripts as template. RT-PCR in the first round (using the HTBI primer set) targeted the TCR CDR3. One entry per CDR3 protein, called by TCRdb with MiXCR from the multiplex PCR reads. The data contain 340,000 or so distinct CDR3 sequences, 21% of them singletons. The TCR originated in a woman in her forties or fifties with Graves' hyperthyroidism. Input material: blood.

The DNA for the CDR3 is TGTGCCACCAGTACAGGGCGCAATCAGCCCCAGCATTTT. This sequence encodes CATSTGRNQPQHF. This chain links TRBV15 with TRBJ1-5, with D perhaps TRBD1 (6 bases). This CDR3 is 13 amino acids long. CDR1 and CDR2 from the germline V gene are LNHNV and YYDKDF (reference sequence). Trimming took off 6 bases at V and 2 bases at J, with 8 bases between the two ends.